What follows are 4 T cell receptor beta chains derived from one specimen sequenced in a study of blood T cell repertoires in COVID-19. Only in-frame clones appear in the TCRdb table, and some are missing; sequencing was by immunoSEQ multiplex PCR. The sample has about 430,000 clones, about 88% seen once. What was sequenced was PBMCs or T cells enriched from blood (not recorded which). These receptors were taken from a young woman who had been exposed to COVID-19.

The chain recombines TRBV7-9 with TRBJ2-3; 7 positions agree with TRBD2. With V trimmed by 1 base and J by 5 bases, 15 bases remained unmatched. CDR3 length: 18 amino acids. Per the germline V gene, CDR1 is SEHNR and CDR2 is FQNEAQ (reference sequence). This CDR3 is CASSLVGKWGGSGDTQYF. In nucleotides, the CDR3 is TGTGCCAGCAGCTTAGTCGGCAAGTGGGGAGGGTCGGGAGATACGCAGTATTTT.

V and J are TRBV7-2 and TRBJ2-7; TRBD2 agrees at 11 bases. CDR1 SGHTA and CDR2 FQGNSA come from the germline V gene. Unmatched junction bases numbered 6, after V lost 5 bases and J lost 6 bases. This CDR3 spans 14 amino acids. The CDR3 protein is CASSPALAGGEQYF. CDR3 in DNA: TGTGCCAGCAGCCCTGCCCTAGCGGGAGGCGAGCAGTACTTC.

V gene TRBV28 combines with J gene TRBJ2-7; D possibly corresponds to TRBD2 (5 bases). The CDR3 runs to 14 residues. V lost 3 bases and J 1 base, leaving 10 bases between the germline ends. The germline gives CDR1 MDHEN, CDR2 SYDVKM. CDR3 sequence (DNA): TGTGCCAGCAGTTTCCCTTCGGGATCCTACGAGCAGTACTTC. The encoded protein is CASSFPSGSYEQYF.

The V and J genes are TRBV6-5 and TRBJ2-3; D possibly corresponds to TRBD2 (6 bases). The CDR3 is made up of 15 amino acids. Germline lookup yields CDR1 MNHEY and CDR2 SVGAGI. The V gene lost 8 bases and the J gene lost 2 bases, with 17 bases spanning the gap. The CDR3 here is CASDRDSKVTDTQYF. The CDR3 DNA reads as TGTGCCAGCGACCGGGACTCCAAGGTCACAGATACGCAGTATTTT.